This passage covers 28 T cell receptor beta chains from one sample sequenced in a study of blood T cell repertoires in COVID-19 (TCRdb year 2020). The receptor library was made with the immunoSEQ multiplex PCR assay. What TCRdb holds here is the immuneACCESS table cut down to in-frame rearrangements. Part of the clones is not present; checked against another copy, under half of the missing clones reflect an unresolved V gene, and the others are unexplained. The sample includes 36,000 or so clones, with 90% observed a single time. About 4.9% of the sample goes to the ten largest clones. The sequenced sample consisted of peripheral blood. The receptors originated from a human donor in a cohort sampled during active COVID-19.

The CDR3: CASSSSRLAGAKNIQYF. In nucleotides, the CDR3 is TGTGCCAGCAGTTCCTCCCGACTAGCGGGAGCCAAAAACATTCAGTACTTC. The chain has TRBV7-2 and TRBJ2-4; the match to TRBD2 covers 10 bases. The CDR3 sequence is 17 residues long. Trimming cost V 6 bases and J 0 bases; bases outside gene matches: 8. Germline-derived CDR1 and CDR2 are SGHTA and FQGNSA.

The V gene is TRBV10-3, the J gene TRBJ2-1; 8 bases are shared with TRBD1. The CDR3 is 14 residues long. Germline V lookup: CDR1 ENHRY, CDR2 SYGVKD. V was pared by 3 bases and J by 8 bases, with 6 bases of the junction left unmatched. The CDR3 reads CAISEGQGNYEQFF. The CDR3 DNA follows: TGTGCCATCAGTGAAGGACAGGGAAACTATGAGCAGTTCTTC.

CDR3 DNA: TGCGCCAGCAGCGGTAGCGGGAGGGGTTCAGATACGCAGTATTTT. This encodes CASSGSGRGSDTQYF. The chain employs TRBV10-2 and TRBJ2-3; 11 nucleotides align to TRBD2. Germline V gene data show CDR1 as WSHSY and CDR2 as SAAADI. With V trimmed by 6 bases and J by 4 bases, 6 bases remained unmatched. The CDR3 consists of 15 residues.

The chain combines TRBV7-2 with TRBJ2-3; TRBD2 aligns across 9 bases. The J segment lost 4 bases and the V segment lost 5 bases, leaving 7 bases of the junction unmatched. CDR3 size: 15 residues. Looked up from germline, CDR1 is SGHTA and CDR2 is FQGNSA. CDR3 amino acids: CASSQTSGGADTQYF. CDR3 coding DNA: TGTGCCAGCAGCCAGACTAGCGGTGGAGCAGATACGCAGTATTTT.

This chain joins TRBV3-1 (or the pseudogene TRBV3-2) and TRBJ2-7, with 8 bases identical to TRBD2. Germline V gene sequence: CDR1 LGHDT, CDR2 YNNKEL (reference sequence). The CDR3 contains 15 residues. Losses at the gene ends were 0 bases for V and 4 bases for J; bases not matched to a gene: 5. Here the CDR3 DNA reads TGTGCCAGCAGCCAAGAATGGAGCGGGAGTTACGAGCAGTACTTC. Amino acids: CASSQEWSGSYEQYF.

In its sample, this clone was seen once. The chain uses TRBV19 and TRBJ1-5; D uncertain. The V and J ends lost 3 bases and 7 bases respectively, with 10 bases between them. The CDR3 covers 13 residues. Germline CDR1 LNHDA, CDR2 SQIVND (reference sequence). In nucleotides, the CDR3 is TGTGCCAGTAGTATCGGAGTCAGCCAGCCCCAGCATTTT. Translated, it gives CASSIGVSQPQHF.

This clone appeared once. The rearrangement links TRBV7-8 to TRBJ2-7, with D unclear. The V gene lost 1 base and the J gene lost 2 bases, with 9 bases spanning the gap. The CDR3 runs to 14 residues. Per germline, CDR1 SGHVS and CDR2 FQNEAQ. CDR3 in amino acids: CASSLGLGPYEQYF. The CDR3 DNA reads as TGTGCCAGCAGCTTAGGGCTAGGTCCCTACGAGCAGTACTTC.

The J gene is TRBJ2-1, the V gene TRBV18, with TRBD2 matching 10 bases. Trimming took 5 bases from V and 6 from J; bases not matched to a gene: 13. Germline V gene data show CDR1 as KGHSH and CDR2 as LQKENI. The CDR3 contains 17 residues. The CDR3 DNA sequence: TGTGCCAGCTCAGCCCTCACCGGGACTAGCGACCCCAATGAGCAGTTCTTC. This codes for CASSALTGTSDPNEQFF.

The gene calls are TRBV10-3 and TRBJ2-1; maybe TRBD2 (5 bases). This CDR3 has 15 residues. CDR1 and CDR2 (germline): ENHRY, SYGVKD. Between the trimmed V and J ends, which lost 6 bases and 3 bases, there was a span of 15 bases. CDR3 DNA: TGTGCCATCAGCTTGAGTCCCAGCGGCTACAATGAGCAGTTCTTC. Its protein is CAISLSPSGYNEQFF.

The rearrangement links TRBV6-5 to TRBJ1-1; D perhaps matches TRBD1 (6 bases). CDR3 length equals 14 residues. Trimming pared 0 bases from V and 4 bases from J, leaving 9 bases between. Germline V gene sequence: CDR1 MNHEY, CDR2 SVGAGI. The CDR3 is CASSYSQGSTEAFF. CDR3 DNA: TGTGCCAGCAGTTACTCCCAGGGGAGCACTGAAGCTTTCTTT.

The chain links TRBV24-1 to TRBJ2-7; 8 nucleotides agree with TRBD1. The CDR3 has 12 amino acids. Looked up from germline, CDR1 is KGHDR and CDR2 is SFDVKD. V lost 9 bases to trimming and J lost 6 bases; unmatched junction nucleotides: 6. Written as DNA, the CDR3 is TGTGCCACCGGGACAGGTGTGGGCGAGCAGTACTTC. Translated, it gives CATGTGVGEQYF.

This clone was counted a single time. V usage is TRBV7-2 and J usage is TRBJ1-5, with D possibly matching TRBD1 (5 bases). V was cut by 3 bases and J by 10 bases, with 16 bases left in between. Per the germline V gene, CDR1 is SGHTA and CDR2 is FQGNSA. This CDR3 region has 14 residues. CDR3 in amino acids: CASSFSGPPRPQHF. The CDR3, as DNA: TGTGCCAGCAGCTTCTCAGGGCCCCCCCGTCCCCAGCATTTT.

The CDR3 bases are TGTGCCAGCAGCCCTATAAGGACGGGAAATTCACCCCTCCACTTT. Encoded protein: CASSPIRTGNSPLHF. The V call is TRBV2, the J call TRBJ1-6; no reliable D call. Per the germline V gene, CDR1 is SNHLY and CDR2 is FYNNEI. V lost 6 bases to trimming and J lost 7 bases, with 16 bases between them. CDR3 length: 15 amino acids. The complete variable domain, with remaining parts taken from reference TRBV2 and TRBJ1-6, reads EPEVTQTPSHQVTQMGQEVILRCVPISNHLYFYWYRQILGQKVEFLVSFYNNEISEKSEIFDDQFSVERPDGSNFTLKIRSTKLEDSAMYFCASSPIRTGNSPLHFGNGTRLTVT.

The chain links TRBV11-2 to TRBJ2-2; the D gene is possibly TRBD2 (5 bases). Germline-derived CDR1 and CDR2 are SGHAT and FQNNGV. This CDR3 has 17 residues. Trimming took 2 bases from V and 0 from J, leaving 13 bases between them. The CDR3 reads CASSLLANPANTGELFF. As DNA, the CDR3 is TGTGCCAGCAGCTTACTAGCAAACCCTGCGAACACCGGGGAGCTGTTTTTT. The full variable domain, in which reference TRBV11-2 and TRBJ2-2 provide the parts outside the CDR3, is EAGVAQSPRYKIIEKRQSVAFWCNPISGHATLYWYQQILGQGPKLLIQFQNNGVVDDSQLPKDRFSAERLKGVDSTLKIQPAKLEDSAVYLCASSLLANPANTGELFFGEGSRLTVL.

The CDR3 spells CASSTGTGGTDTQYF. CDR3 in DNA: TGTGCCAGCAGCACCGGGACAGGGGGCACAGATACGCAGTATTTT. The chain links TRBV6-4 to TRBJ2-3; TRBD1 matches 10 bases. The germline V gene has CDR1 MRHNA and CDR2 SNTAGT. V dropped 6 bases and J dropped 1; count of bases not matched to a gene: 4. The CDR3 has 15 residues.

The chain has TRBV6-2 or TRBV6-3 and TRBJ2-1; 10 bases align to TRBD2. Per germline, CDR1 MNHEY and CDR2 SVGEGT. V was pared by 5 bases and J by 4 bases, with 5 bases of the junction left unmatched. The CDR3 is 15 amino acids. The CDR3 protein is CASSRAGGPYNEQFF. CDR3 DNA: TGTGCCAGCAGTAGAGCGGGAGGGCCATACAATGAGCAGTTCTTC.

The chain couples TRBV6-5 to TRBJ1-5, with D possibly matching TRBD1 (5 bases). The CDR3 runs 14 residues. V lost 11 bases and J lost 2, with 16 bases in between. The germline gives CDR1 MNHEY, CDR2 SVGAGI. The CDR3 here is CAAGRGVGNQPQHF. The CDR3 DNA follows: TGTGCCGCGGGGCGGGGGGTTGGCAATCAGCCCCAGCATTTT.

The rearrangement joins TRBV5-1 to TRBJ2-5, with 12 bases aligning to TRBD2. V lost 6 bases, J lost 1 base, and 7 bases stayed unmatched. This CDR3 region has 16 residues. Germline CDR1 SGHRS, CDR2 YFSETQ. CDR3 DNA sequence: TGCGCCAGCACCCAGGGACTAGCGGGTGGCCAAGAGACCCAGTACTTC. Protein: CASTQGLAGGQETQYF.

A single count supports this clone. The chain combines TRBV5-1 with TRBJ2-1, with TRBD2 identical over 7 bases. The germline gives CDR1 SGHRS, CDR2 YFSETQ. The J segment lost 10 bases and the V segment lost 2 bases, leaving 9 bases of the junction unmatched. The CDR3 has 14 residues. The CDR3 DNA reads as TGCGCCAGCAGCTTCGAGACTAGCTTCAGGGAGCAGTTCTTC. The encoded protein is CASSFETSFREQFF.

The V call is TRBV27, the J call TRBJ1-1, with D tentatively TRBD1 (6 bases). The ends were cut back, 2 bases at V and 4 bases at J, with 14 bases in the middle. CDR1 and CDR2 (germline): MNHEY, SMNVEV (reference sequence). The CDR3 spans 15 residues. For the CDR3, the DNA is TGTGCCAGCAGTTTAAAGTACAGGGCTGGCACTGAAGCTTTCTTT. Translated: CASSLKYRAGTEAFF.

The gene calls are TRBV28 and TRBJ1-3; TRBD1 aligns across 7 bases. The germline CDR1 and CDR2 sequences are MDHEN and SYDVKM. The V gene end was trimmed by 2 bases and the J gene end by 4 bases; junction bases not matched to a gene: 5. The CDR3 spans 15 residues. In nucleotides, the CDR3 is TGTGCCAGCAGTTTAAGACAGGGTCTCGGAAACACCATATATTTT. Protein product: CASSLRQGLGNTIYF.

The chain uses TRBV4-2 and TRBJ2-1, with 9 positions matching TRBD2. This CDR3 is built from 15 residues. Per germline, CDR1 LGHNA and CDR2 YNFKEQ. V shed 8 bases and J 8 bases; nucleotides not matched to a gene: 13. The CDR3 coding sequence is TGTGCCAGCGGGGCTAGCGGGACAGCTTGGGATGAGCAGTTCTTC. Its protein is CASGASGTAWDEQFF.

The chain links TRBV5-6 to TRBJ1-6, with D possibly being TRBD1 (5 bases). The ends were cut back, 4 bases at V and 13 bases at J, with 15 bases in the middle. Germline values: CDR1 SGHDT, CDR2 YYEEEE. CDR3 size: 13 residues. DNA for the CDR3: TGTGCCAGCAGCAACACCCAGGGTACTCCCCTCCACTTT. Translation gives CASSNTQGTPLHF.

The chain joins TRBV15 to TRBJ2-7; D possibly corresponds to TRBD1 (6 bases). With 2 bases removed from V and 2 bases from J, the gap between germline ends came to 10 bases. The germline gives CDR1 LNHNV, CDR2 YYDKDF (reference sequence). The CDR3 totals 14 residues. In DNA form, the CDR3 reads TGTGCCACCAGCAGACCAGGACAGACCTACGAGCAGTACTTC. Its translation: CATSRPGQTYEQYF.

The chain combines TRBV18 with TRBJ1-5; the D is unclear. V was trimmed by 2 bases and J by 1 base, leaving 9 bases between them. Germline lookup yields CDR1 KGHSH and CDR2 LQKENI. The CDR3 runs to 15 residues. CDR3 coding DNA: TGTGCCAGCTCACCAAAGCCGGGAAGCAATCAGCCCCAGCATTTT. It specifies CASSPKPGSNQPQHF.

Relative to its sample, this clone is medium-sized. This chain connects TRBV19 to TRBJ2-1, with TRBD2 identical over 11 bases. The CDR3 has 15 residues. Germline V lookup: CDR1 LNHDA, CDR2 SQIVND (reference sequence). V lost 2 bases and J lost 8; bases outside the gene matches: 5. As DNA, the CDR3 is TGTGCCAGTAGTATAACTAGCGGGAGCTTCGATGAGCAGTTCTTC. This gives the protein CASSITSGSFDEQFF.

This sequence joins TRBV9 and TRBJ2-1, with TRBD2 identical over 8 bases. The CDR3 contains 13 residues. Trimming took 4 bases from V and 9 from J; bases not matched to a gene: 6. Germline lookup yields CDR1 SGDLS and CDR2 YYNGEE. The CDR3 DNA sequence: TGTGCCAGCAGCATCGGACTAGCTGCTGAGCAGTTCTTC. Protein product: CASSIGLAAEQFF.

The gene calls are TRBV5-8 and TRBJ2-1, with 13 positions matching TRBD2. This CDR3 contains 15 residues. Germline trimming cut 4 bases from V and 6 bases from J; bases unmatched to any gene: 4. Germline CDR1 is SGHTS and CDR2 is YDEGEE. As DNA, the CDR3 is TGTGCCAGCAGCACCGGGACTAGCGGGACCAATGAGCAGTTCTTC. Its protein is CASSTGTSGTNEQFF. Together with reference TRBV5-8 and TRBJ2-1, the CDR3 gives the full variable domain: EAGVTQSPTHLIKTRGQQATLRCSPISGHTSVYWYQQALGLGLQFLLWYDEGEERNRGNFPPRFSGRQFPNYSSELNVNALELEDSALYLCASSTGTSGTNEQFFGPGTRLTVL.